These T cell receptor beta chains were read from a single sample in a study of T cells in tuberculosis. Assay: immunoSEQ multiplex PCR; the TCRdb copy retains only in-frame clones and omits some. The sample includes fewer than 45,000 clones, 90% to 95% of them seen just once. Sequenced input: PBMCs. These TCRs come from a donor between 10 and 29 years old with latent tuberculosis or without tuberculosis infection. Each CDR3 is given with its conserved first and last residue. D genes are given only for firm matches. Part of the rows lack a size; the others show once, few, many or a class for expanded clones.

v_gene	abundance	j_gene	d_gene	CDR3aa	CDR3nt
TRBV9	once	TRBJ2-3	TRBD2	CASSVGITGLASTDTQYF	TGTGCCAGCAGCGTAGGAATCACGGGACTAGCGAGCACAGATACGCAGTATTTT
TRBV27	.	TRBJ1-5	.	CASSPIRAPSNQPQHF	TGTGCCAGCAGTCCCATCAGGGCTCCGAGCAATCAGCCCCAGCATTTT
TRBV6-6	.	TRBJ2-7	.	CASSVAGATYEQYF	TGTGCCAGCAGTGTCGCGGGGGCAACCTACGAGCAGTACTTC
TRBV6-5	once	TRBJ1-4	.	CASSYSVQEKLFF	TGTGCCAGCAGTTACTCGGTTCAGGAAAAACTGTTTTTT
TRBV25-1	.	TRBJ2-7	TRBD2	CASSVERGAPVDEQYF	TGTGCCAGCAGTGTGGAGCGGGGGGCCCCGGTGGACGAGCAGTACTTC
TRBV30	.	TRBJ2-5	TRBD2	CAWSRGGETQYF	TGTGCCTGGAGTCGGGGAGGGGAGACCCAGTACTTC
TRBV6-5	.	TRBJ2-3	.	CASSPGGAGGDTQYF	TGTGCCAGCAGCCCAGGGGGAGCGGGTGGAGATACGCAGTATTTT
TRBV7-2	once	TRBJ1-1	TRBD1	CASSLAGQGDTEAFF	TGTGCCAGCAGCTTAGCGGGACAGGGCGACACTGAAGCTTTCTTT
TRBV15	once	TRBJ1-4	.	CATSSFRRREDEKLFF	TGTGCCACCAGCAGTTTCAGACGAAGGGAGGATGAAAAACTGTTTTTT
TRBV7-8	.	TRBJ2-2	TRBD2	CAIRRTSGNPGELFF	TGTGCCATCCGGAGGACTAGCGGAAATCCCGGGGAGCTGTTTTTT
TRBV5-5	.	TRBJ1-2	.	CASSFDEYGYTF	TGTGCCAGCAGCTTTGATGAGTATGGCTACACCTTC
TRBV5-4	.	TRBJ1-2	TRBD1	CASSLEAGGYGYTF	TGTGCCAGCAGCTTGGAGGCAGGGGGGTATGGCTACACCTTC
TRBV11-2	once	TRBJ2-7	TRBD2	CASSFSGRARGEQYF	TGTGCCAGTTCATTTAGCGGGAGGGCCAGGGGCGAGCAGTACTTC
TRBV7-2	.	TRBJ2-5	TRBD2	CASSLQAGVGETQYF	TGTGCCAGCAGCTTACAAGCGGGAGTAGGAGAGACCCAGTACTTC
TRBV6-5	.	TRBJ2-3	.	CASSYTNLASDTQYF	TGTGCCAGCAGTTACACAAATCTAGCGTCAGATACGCAGTATTTT
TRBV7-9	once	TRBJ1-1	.	CASSLDGGIRSRIFF	TGTGCCAGCAGCCTGGACGGGGGGATCAGATCCAGGATTTTCTTT
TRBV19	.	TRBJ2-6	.	CASNQQANVLTF	TGTGCCAGTAACCAACAGGCCAACGTCCTGACTTTC
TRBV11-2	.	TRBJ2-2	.	CASSLAGAGELFF	TGTGCCAGCAGCTTAGCAGGCGCCGGGGAGCTGTTTTTT
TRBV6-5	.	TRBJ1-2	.	CASSSDSPGDGYTF	TGTGCCAGCAGTTCGGACTCTCCAGGGGATGGCTACACCTTC
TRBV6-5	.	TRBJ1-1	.	CASSYGEGNTEAFF	TGTGCCAGCAGTTACGGGGAGGGGAACACTGAAGCTTTCTTT
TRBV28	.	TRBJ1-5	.	CASSPNSVMGNQPQHF	TGTGCCAGCAGTCCTAACAGTGTCATGGGCAATCAGCCCCAGCATTTT
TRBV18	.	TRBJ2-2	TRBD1	CASSRGQTNTGELFF	TGTGCCAGCTCCCGGGGACAGACCAACACCGGGGAGCTGTTTTTT
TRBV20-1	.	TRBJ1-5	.	CSASSAEPQHF	TGCAGTGCCAGCTCTGCGGAGCCCCAGCATTTT
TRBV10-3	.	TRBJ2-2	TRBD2	CAIRAGGNTGELFF	TGTGCCATCAGAGCGGGGGGGAACACCGGGGAGCTGTTTTTT
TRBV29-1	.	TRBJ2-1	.	CSVDNPWAILDEQFF	TGCAGCGTCGATAACCCCTGGGCCATCCTCGATGAGCAGTTCTTC
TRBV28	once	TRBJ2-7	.	CASSLRGQTYEQYF	TGTGCCAGCAGTTTAAGGGGACAAACATACGAGCAGTACTTC
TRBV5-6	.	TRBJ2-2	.	CASSLGLTSGIGELFF	TGTGCCAGCAGCTTGGGACTGACCAGCGGTATCGGGGAGCTGTTTTTT
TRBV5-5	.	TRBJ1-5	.	CASSLLPQGHDNQPQHF	TGTGCCAGCAGCTTGTTACCTCAGGGGCACGACAATCAGCCCCAGCATTTT
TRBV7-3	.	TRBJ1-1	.	CASSPTGRGTEAFF	TGTGCCAGCAGCCCTACAGGGCGGGGGACTGAAGCTTTCTTT
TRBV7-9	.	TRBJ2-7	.	CASSFRGEQYF	TGTGCCAGCAGCTTTAGAGGCGAGCAGTACTTC
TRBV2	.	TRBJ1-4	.	CASSEVATNEKLFF	TGTGCCAGCAGTGAGGTAGCAACTAATGAAAAACTGTTTTTT
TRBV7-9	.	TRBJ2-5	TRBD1	CASSLDRGPETQYF	TGTGCCAGCAGCTTGGACAGGGGGCCGGAGACCCAGTACTTC
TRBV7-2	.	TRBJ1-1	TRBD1	CASRQGALIEAFF	TGTGCCAGCAGACAGGGGGCGCTTATTGAAGCTTTCTTT
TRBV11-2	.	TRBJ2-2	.	CASSLLADPNTGELFF	TGTGCCAGCAGCTTATTAGCGGATCCGAACACCGGGGAGCTGTTTTTT
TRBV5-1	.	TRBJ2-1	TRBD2	CASSSIAGGYNEQFF	TGCGCCAGCAGCTCCATAGCGGGGGGATACAATGAGCAGTTCTTC
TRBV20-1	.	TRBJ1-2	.	CSAHNYGYTF	TGCAGTGCCCATAACTATGGCTACACCTTC
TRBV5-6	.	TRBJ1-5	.	CASSGQGLGQPQHF	TGTGCCAGCAGCGGGCAGGGGCTGGGGCAGCCCCAGCATTTT
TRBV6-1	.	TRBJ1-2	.	CASSGSLGGSYTF	TGTGCCAGCAGTGGATCCCTCGGGGGAAGCTACACCTTC
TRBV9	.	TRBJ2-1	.	CASSVISHEAVFF	TGTGCCAGCAGCGTAATTAGTCATGAAGCCGTGTTCTTC
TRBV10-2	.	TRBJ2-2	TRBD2	CASSDPLAGGPNTGELFF	TGCGCCAGCAGTGATCCACTAGCGGGAGGGCCTAACACCGGGGAGCTGTTTTTT